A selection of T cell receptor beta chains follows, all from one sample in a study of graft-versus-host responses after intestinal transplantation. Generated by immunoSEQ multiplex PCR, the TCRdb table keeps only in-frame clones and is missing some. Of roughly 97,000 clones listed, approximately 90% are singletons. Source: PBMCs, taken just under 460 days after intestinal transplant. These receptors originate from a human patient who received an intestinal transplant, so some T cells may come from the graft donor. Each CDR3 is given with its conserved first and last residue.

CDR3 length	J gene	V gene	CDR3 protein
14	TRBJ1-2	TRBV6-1	CASRPGQGGDGYTF
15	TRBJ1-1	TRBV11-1	CASSPWDREFTEAFF
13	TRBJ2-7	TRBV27	CASSETGYYEQYF
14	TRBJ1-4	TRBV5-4	CASSFRSTNEKLFF
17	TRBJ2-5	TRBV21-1	CASRNNRDRELQETQYF
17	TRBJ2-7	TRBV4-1	CASSQGGIGTIHYEQYF
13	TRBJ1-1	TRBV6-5	CASTGQGTTEAFF
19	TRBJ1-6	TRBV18	CASSPRGQGASSYNSPLHF
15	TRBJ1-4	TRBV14	CASSHHGILNEKLFF
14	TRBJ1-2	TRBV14	CASSPPRGSYGYTF
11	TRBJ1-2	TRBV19	CASSVPYGYTF
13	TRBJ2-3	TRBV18	CASSPPGSYTQYF
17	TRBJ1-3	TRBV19	CASSLGKTVASGNTIYF
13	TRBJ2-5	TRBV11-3	CASSPQGEETQYF
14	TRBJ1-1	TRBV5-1	CASSLDPGNTEAFF
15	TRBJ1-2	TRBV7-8	CASSFGAGPNYGYTF
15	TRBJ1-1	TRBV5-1	CASSLWTTGGTEAFF
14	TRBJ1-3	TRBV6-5	CASSNRGLGNTIYF
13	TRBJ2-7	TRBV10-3	CAIRPPDSYEQYF
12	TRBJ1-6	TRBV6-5	CASRGSNSPLHF
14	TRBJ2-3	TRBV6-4	CASSDSWVTDTQYF
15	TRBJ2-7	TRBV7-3	CASSPGGQISYEQYF
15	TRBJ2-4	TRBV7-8	CASSLASDSLNIQYF
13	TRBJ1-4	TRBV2	CASGARGNEKLFF
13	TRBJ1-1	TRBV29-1	CSVGGVGGTEAFF
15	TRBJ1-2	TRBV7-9	CASSPSGHTDYGYTF
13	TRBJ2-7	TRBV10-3	CAISSDSRHEQYF
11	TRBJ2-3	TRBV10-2	CASSFSDTQYF